This TCR beta chain was observed in a study of T cells in women clearing cervical HPV infection. Here immunoSEQ multiplex PCR was the method, and the copy in TCRdb shows in-frame clones only, minus some. This listing includes about 16,000 clones. By frequency, this clone registers medium-sized. The read gets to within 3 residues of the CDR3 end, and the germline J gene fills in the rest. V gave up 2 bases and J gave up 6 bases; unmatched junction bases: 12. Germline values: CDR1 MNHNS, CDR2 SASEGT. This CDR3 region has 17 residues. The chain joins TRBV6-1 to TRBJ2-4; 8 bases match TRBD2. The clonotype originates from a woman aged 18-69 years with a cervical HPV16 infection that either progressed to CIN3+ or cleared (not recorded which). Material: blood buffy coat. The sequenced part of the CDR3 DNA is TGTGCCAGCAGTGAAACGGGGGGGCCAGTATCGAGAAACATT. Its protein product is CASSETGGPVSRNI. The full CDR3 protein reads CASSETGGPVSRNIQYF.